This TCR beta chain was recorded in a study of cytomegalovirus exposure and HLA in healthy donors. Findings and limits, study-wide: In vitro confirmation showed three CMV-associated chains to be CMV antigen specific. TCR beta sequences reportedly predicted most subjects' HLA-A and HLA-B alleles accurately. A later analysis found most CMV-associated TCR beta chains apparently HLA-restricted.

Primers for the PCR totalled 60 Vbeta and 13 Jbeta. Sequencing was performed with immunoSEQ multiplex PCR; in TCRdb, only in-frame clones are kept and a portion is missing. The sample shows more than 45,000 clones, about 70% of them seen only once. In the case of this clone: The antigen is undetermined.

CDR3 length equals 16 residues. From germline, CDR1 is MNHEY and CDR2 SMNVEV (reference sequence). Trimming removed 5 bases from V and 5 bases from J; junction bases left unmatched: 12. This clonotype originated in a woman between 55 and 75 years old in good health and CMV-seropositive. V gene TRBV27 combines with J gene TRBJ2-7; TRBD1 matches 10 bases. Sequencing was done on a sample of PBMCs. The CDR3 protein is CASSPGQGEFRNEQYF. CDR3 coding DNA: TGTGCCAGCAGTCCTGGACAGGGGGAATTTAGAAACGAGCAGTACTTC.